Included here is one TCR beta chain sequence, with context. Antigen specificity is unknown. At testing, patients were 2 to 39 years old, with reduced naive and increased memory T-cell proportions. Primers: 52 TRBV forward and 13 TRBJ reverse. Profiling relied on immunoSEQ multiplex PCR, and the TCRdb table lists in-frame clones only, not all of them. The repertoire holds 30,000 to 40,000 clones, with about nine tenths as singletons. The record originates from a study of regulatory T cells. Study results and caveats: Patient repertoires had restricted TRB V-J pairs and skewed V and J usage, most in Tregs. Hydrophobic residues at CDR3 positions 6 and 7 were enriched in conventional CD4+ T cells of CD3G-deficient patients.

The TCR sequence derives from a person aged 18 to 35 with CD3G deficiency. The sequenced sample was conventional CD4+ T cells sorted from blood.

The CDR3 protein is CASSWTATTNTYNEQFF. The CDR3 bases are TGTGCCAGCAGCTGGACAGCGACGACGAATACCTACAATGAGCAGTTCTTC. The chain joins TRBV5-4 to TRBJ2-1, with a possible D match to TRBD1 (6 bases). The CDR3 loop spans 17 amino acids. The germline V and J ends were trimmed by 3 bases and 2 bases, with 18 bases remaining between them. Germline V lookup: CDR1 SGHNT, CDR2 YYREEE (reference sequence).